These 19 T cell receptor beta chains were sequenced from one sample in a study of OX40 agonist ivuxolimab in advanced cancers. Library preparation used the immunoSEQ multiplex PCR assay. TCRdb took over this immuneACCESS table, retaining in-frame rearrangements with V and J assigned. Such tables are incomplete; in checked studies, under half of the missing clones stem from an unresolved V gene, and the remainder is unexplained. This sample has approximately 98,000 clones in its table, and about 84% of those were observed once. Of the sample, roughly 5.4% is held by the ten largest clones. This material consisted of CD4+ or CD8+ T cells sorted from blood, taken in a trial of the OX40 agonist ivuxolimab. All receptors derive from an adult with an advanced solid tumor such as melanoma, head and neck, liver or kidney cancer.

The J gene is TRBJ2-7, the V gene TRBV5-6; 8 bases match TRBD2. Looked up from germline, CDR1 is SGHDT and CDR2 is YYEEEE. The V gene end was trimmed by 0 bases and the J gene end by 6 bases; junction bases not matched to a gene: 11. The CDR3 has 16 residues. The DNA for the CDR3 is TGTGCCAGCAGCTTGGAGCTAGCGGGCCCCTTATCCGAGCAGTACTTC. Its translation: CASSLELAGPLSEQYF. Combining the CDR3 with reference TRBV5-6 and TRBJ2-7 gives the whole variable domain DAGVTQSPTHLIKTRGQQVTLRCSPKSGHDTVSWYQQALGQGPQFIFQYYEEEERQRGNFPDRFSGHQFPNYSSELNVNALLLGDSALYLCASSLELAGPLSEQYFGPGTRLTVT.

The V gene is TRBV4-1, the J gene TRBJ2-5; TRBD1 is a possible D gene (5 bases). Germline values: CDR1 MGHRA, CDR2 YSYEKL. This CDR3 region has 18 residues. V was cut by 1 base and J by 4 bases, with 22 bases left in between. CDR3 nucleotides: TGCGCCAGCAGCCAAGGCCACATAGGGGCAGGGATGAGAGAGACCCAGTACTTC. Protein product: CASSQGHIGAGMRETQYF.

The rearrangement joins TRBV2 to TRBJ2-7; D is unclear. V was cut by 6 bases and J by 0 bases, with 12 bases left in between. From germline, CDR1 is SNHLY and CDR2 FYNNEI. The CDR3 totals 14 residues. Here the CDR3 reads CASRPQSVSYEQYF. The CDR3 nucleotides read TGTGCCAGCAGGCCGCAAAGCGTCTCCTACGAGCAGTACTTC.

The chain uses TRBV2 and TRBJ1-2; 7 bases map to TRBD1. V lost 6 bases, J lost 3 bases, and 10 bases stayed unmatched. The CDR3 has 15 residues. Germline CDR1 reads SNHLY; CDR2 reads FYNNEI. The CDR3 region is CASRVRQGSDYGYTF. The CDR3 nucleotides read TGTGCCAGCAGGGTACGACAGGGATCGGACTATGGCTACACCTTC. Together with reference TRBV2 and TRBJ1-2, the CDR3 gives the full variable domain: EPEVTQTPSHQVTQMGQEVILRCVPISNHLYFYWYRQILGQKVEFLVSFYNNEISEKSEIFDDQFSVERPDGSNFTLKIRSTKLEDSAMYFCASRVRQGSDYGYTFGSGTRLTVV.

CDR3 residues: CASSSSGVPRTDTQYF. The CDR3 bases are TGTGCCAGCAGCTCCTCGGGGGTGCCAAGAACAGATACGCAGTATTTT. The genes are TRBV7-2 and TRBJ2-3; D perhaps matches TRBD2 (6 bases). V was trimmed by 4 bases and J by 3 bases, leaving 17 bases between them. Germline assignment: CDR1 SGHTA and CDR2 FQGNSA. This CDR3 is built from 16 residues.

V is TRBV5-6 and J is TRBJ2-1; 12 positions match TRBD2. Germline loops: CDR1 SGHDT, CDR2 YYEEEE. V lost 4 bases and J lost 3; bases outside the gene matches: 11. This CDR3 contains 18 residues. As DNA, the CDR3 is TGTGCCAGCAGCCTAACTAGCGGGGGGTCAACCTACTACAATGAGCAGTTCTTC. Translation gives CASSLTSGGSTYYNEQFF.

The chain is built from TRBV6-6 and TRBJ1-4, with D maybe TRBD1 (6 bases). V lost 7 bases and J 4 bases, leaving 16 bases between the germline ends. The CDR3 is made up of 15 amino acids. Germline V gene sequence: CDR1 MNHNY, CDR2 SVGAGI (reference sequence). The CDR3 protein is CASTFRTGINEKLFF. CDR3 DNA: TGTGCCAGCACCTTCCGAACAGGGATTAATGAAAAACTGTTTTTT.

The J gene is TRBJ1-2, the V gene TRBV29-1; D ambiguous. The CDR3 extends over 19 amino acids. The germline gives CDR1 SQVTM, CDR2 ANQGSEA. V was trimmed by 3 bases and J by 2 bases, leaving 28 bases between them. This CDR3 is CSVDTWFSGREGANYGYTF. The CDR3 DNA reads TGCAGCGTTGACACTTGGTTTTCGGGTAGAGAAGGAGCCAACTATGGCTACACCTTC.

The gene calls are TRBV6-1 and TRBJ2-7; D is possibly TRBD2 (7 bases). Germline values: CDR1 MNHNS, CDR2 SASEGT. CDR3 size: 13 residues. Trimming cost V 4 bases and J 3 bases, with 10 bases left between them. This CDR3 reads CASSARGGYEQYF. The DNA of the CDR3 is TGTGCCAGCAGTGCAAGGGGGGGCTACGAGCAGTACTTC.

This clone occurred many times. V is TRBV5-1 and J is TRBJ2-7, with 8 positions matching TRBD1. Germline V gives CDR1 SGHRS, CDR2 YFSETQ. V gave up 3 bases and J gave up 2 bases; unmatched junction bases: 7. CDR3 size: 15 residues. This chain's CDR3 is CASSYPGQATYEQYF. The CDR3 nucleotides read TGCGCCAGCAGCTACCCGGGACAGGCTACCTACGAGCAGTACTTC.

This clone showed up just a few times. The J gene is TRBJ1-2, the V gene TRBV18; TRBD1 aligns across 7 bases. Germline lookup yields CDR1 KGHSH and CDR2 LQKENI. The V segment lost 3 bases and the J segment 5 bases; nucleotides outside the gene matches: 6. The length of the CDR3 is 14 residues. The CDR3 DNA sequence: TGTGCCAGCTCACCGGGACAGAACTCTTATGGCTACACCTTC. Translated: CASSPGQNSYGYTF.

The rearrangement links TRBV10-3 to TRBJ1-1, with 8 nucleotides matching TRBD1. The CDR3 covers 15 residues. Looked up from germline, CDR1 is ENHRY and CDR2 is SYGVKD. With 2 bases clipped from V and 1 base from J, the junction kept 3 bases outside the gene matches. CDR3 sequence (DNA): TGTGCCATCAGTGAGGGGACAGGATGGAACACTGAAGCTTTCTTT. Amino acid sequence: CAISEGTGWNTEAFF.

The chain uses TRBV11-3 and TRBJ1-1; 9 positions match TRBD1. Germline CDR1 and CDR2: SGHNT and YENEEA. The CDR3 is 15 residues long. With 5 bases clipped from V and 4 bases from J, the junction kept 8 bases outside the gene matches. The CDR3 region is CASSPGTGRFTEAFF. In DNA form, the CDR3 reads TGTGCCAGCAGCCCCGGGACAGGGAGATTCACTGAAGCTTTCTTT.

This chain uses TRBV19 with TRBJ1-5; possibly TRBD1 for D (5 bases). The V and J ends lost 9 bases and 7 bases respectively, with 16 bases between them. The CDR3 sequence is 13 residues long. Germline CDR1 reads LNHDA; CDR2 reads SQIVND (reference sequence). The CDR3 here is CASSLPGTQPQHF. CDR3 DNA sequence: TGTGCCAGCTCGCTCCCAGGGACCCAGCCCCAGCATTTT.

This CDR3 is CASSKSRTSGSYEQYF. The CDR3 bases are TGTGCCAGCAGCAAATCCCGGACTAGCGGGTCCTACGAGCAGTACTTC. The chain recombines TRBV21-1 with TRBJ2-7; no check of the table's D call, TRBD2, against the DNA was made. TRBV21-1 is marked as a pseudogene. CDR3 length: 16 residues.

The J gene is TRBJ2-3, the V gene TRBV10-3, with 14 bases matching TRBD2. Looked up from germline, CDR1 is ENHRY and CDR2 is SYGVKD. The CDR3 spans 17 residues. V lost 2 bases and J lost 11; bases outside the gene matches: 12. The CDR3 coding sequence is TGTGCCATCAGTGAGCTTACCGGGACTAGCGGGGGCACGGGGCAGTATTTT. This gives the protein CAISELTGTSGGTGQYF.

The chain carries TRBV19 and TRBJ2-1; 7 bases are a match to TRBD1. This CDR3 spans 15 amino acids. The germline V gene encodes CDR1 LNHDA and CDR2 SQIVND (reference sequence). The trim removed 9 bases at V and 6 bases at J, leaving 14 bases unmatched. The CDR3 region has the DNA TGTGCCAGCCGCGCCCTGAGGACAGGACCCAATGAGCAGTTCTTC. It specifies CASRALRTGPNEQFF.

The chain combines TRBV5-1 with TRBJ1-1; the D gene is possibly TRBD1 (6 bases). Looked up from germline, CDR1 is SGHRS and CDR2 is YFSETQ. The CDR3 runs to 15 residues. V was shortened by 0 bases and J by 0 bases, with 9 bases between the two germline ends. The CDR3 region has the DNA TGCGCCAGCAGCTTGGGGGCAGGGGTGAACACTGAAGCTTTCTTT. Encoded protein: CASSLGAGVNTEAFF.

A word on this clone: An end of the junction does not agree with germline; a read error may underlie this. The chain combines TRBV11-2 with TRBJ1-4; D call uncertain. CDR3 size: 16 residues. CDR1 and CDR2 (germline): SGHAT, FQNNGV. The CDR3 sequence is CASSLDQVWVNEELFF. Here the CDR3 DNA reads TGTGCCAGCAGCTTAGATCAGGTGTGGGTAAATGAAGAACTGTTTTTT.